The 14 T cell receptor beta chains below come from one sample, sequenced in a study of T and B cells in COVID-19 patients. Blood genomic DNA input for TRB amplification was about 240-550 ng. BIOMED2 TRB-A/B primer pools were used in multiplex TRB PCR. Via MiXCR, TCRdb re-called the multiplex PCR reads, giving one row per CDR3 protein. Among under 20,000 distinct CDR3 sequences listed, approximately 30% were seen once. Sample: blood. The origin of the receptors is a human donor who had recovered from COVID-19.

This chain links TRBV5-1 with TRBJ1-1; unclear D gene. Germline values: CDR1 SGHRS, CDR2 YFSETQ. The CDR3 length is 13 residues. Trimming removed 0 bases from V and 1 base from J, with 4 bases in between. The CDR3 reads CASSLEANTEAFF. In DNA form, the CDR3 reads TGCGCCAGCAGCTTGGAAGCGAACACTGAAGCTTTCTTT.

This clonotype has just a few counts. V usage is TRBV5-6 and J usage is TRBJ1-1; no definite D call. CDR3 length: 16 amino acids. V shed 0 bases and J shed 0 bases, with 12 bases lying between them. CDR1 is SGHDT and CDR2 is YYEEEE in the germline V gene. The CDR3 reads CASSLGSLTVNTEAFF. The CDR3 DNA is TGTGCCAGCAGCTTGGGATCGTTGACGGTGAACACTGAAGCTTTCTTT.

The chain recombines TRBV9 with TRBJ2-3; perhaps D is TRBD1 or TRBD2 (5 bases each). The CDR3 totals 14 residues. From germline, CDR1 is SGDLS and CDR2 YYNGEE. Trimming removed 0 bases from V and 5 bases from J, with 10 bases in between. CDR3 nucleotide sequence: TGTGCCAGCAGCGTAGGGGGGAATGAAGATACGCAGTATTTT. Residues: CASSVGGNEDTQYF.

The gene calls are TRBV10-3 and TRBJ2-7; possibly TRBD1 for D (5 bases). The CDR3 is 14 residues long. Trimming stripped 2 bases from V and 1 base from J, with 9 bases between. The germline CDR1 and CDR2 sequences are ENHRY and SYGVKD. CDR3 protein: CAISEGAGSYEQYF. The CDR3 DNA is TGTGCCATCAGTGAGGGGGCAGGTTCCTACGAGCAGTACTTC.

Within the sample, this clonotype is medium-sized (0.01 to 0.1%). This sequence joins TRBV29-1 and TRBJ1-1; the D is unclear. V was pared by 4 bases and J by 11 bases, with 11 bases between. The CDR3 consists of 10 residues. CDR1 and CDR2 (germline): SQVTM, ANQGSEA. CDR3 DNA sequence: TGCAGCGTTGGATCTCGCTTCGCTTTCTTT. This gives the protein CSVGSRFAFF.

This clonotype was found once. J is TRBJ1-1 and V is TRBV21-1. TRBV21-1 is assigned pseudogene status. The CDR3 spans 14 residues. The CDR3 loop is CASSKFRNDTEAFF. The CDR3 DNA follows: TGTGCCAGCAGCAAATTCAGGAATGACACTGAAGCTTTCTTT.

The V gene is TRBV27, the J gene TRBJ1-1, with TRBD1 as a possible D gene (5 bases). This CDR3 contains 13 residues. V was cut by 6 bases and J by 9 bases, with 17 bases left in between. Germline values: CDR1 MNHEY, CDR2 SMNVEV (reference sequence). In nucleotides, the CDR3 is TGTGCCAGCAGGCGGGGCGGGGGAAAACAAGCTTTCTTT. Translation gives CASRRGGGKQAFF.

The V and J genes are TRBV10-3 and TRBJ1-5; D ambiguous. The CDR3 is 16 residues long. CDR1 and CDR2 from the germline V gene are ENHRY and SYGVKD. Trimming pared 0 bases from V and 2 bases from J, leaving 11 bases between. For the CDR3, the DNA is TGTGCCATCAGTGAGTCGGTAGGGCAAGGCAATCAGCCCCAGCATTTT. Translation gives CAISESVGQGNQPQHF.

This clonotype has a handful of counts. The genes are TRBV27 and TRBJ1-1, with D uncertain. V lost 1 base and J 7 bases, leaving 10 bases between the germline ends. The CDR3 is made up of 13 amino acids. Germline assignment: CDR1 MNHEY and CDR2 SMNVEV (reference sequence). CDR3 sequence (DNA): TGTGCCAGCAGTTTATTAGGGTACGATGAAGCTTTCTTT. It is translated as CASSLLGYDEAFF.

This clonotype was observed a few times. CDR3 loop: CASSPRTVSNQPQHF. DNA of the CDR3: TGTGCCAGCAGTCCCCGGACAGTTTCTAATCAGCCCCAGCATTTT. This chain joins TRBV27 and TRBJ1-5, with D perhaps TRBD1 (6 bases). The length of the CDR3 is 15 residues. Germline loops: CDR1 MNHEY, CDR2 SMNVEV (reference sequence). The V end lost 5 bases, the J end lost 4 bases, and 15 bases lay between the germline ends.

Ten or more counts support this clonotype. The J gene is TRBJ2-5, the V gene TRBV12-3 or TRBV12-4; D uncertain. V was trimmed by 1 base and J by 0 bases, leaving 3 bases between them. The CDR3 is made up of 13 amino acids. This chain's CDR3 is CASSLGHQETQYF. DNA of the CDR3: TGTGCCAGCAGTTTAGGCCACCAAGAGACCCAGTACTTC.

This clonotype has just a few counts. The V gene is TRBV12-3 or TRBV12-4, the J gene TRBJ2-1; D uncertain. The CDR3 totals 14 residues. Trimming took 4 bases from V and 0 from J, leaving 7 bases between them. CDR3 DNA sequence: TGTGCCAGCAGTTACGACGGCTCCTACAATGAGCAGTTCTTC. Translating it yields CASSYDGSYNEQFF.

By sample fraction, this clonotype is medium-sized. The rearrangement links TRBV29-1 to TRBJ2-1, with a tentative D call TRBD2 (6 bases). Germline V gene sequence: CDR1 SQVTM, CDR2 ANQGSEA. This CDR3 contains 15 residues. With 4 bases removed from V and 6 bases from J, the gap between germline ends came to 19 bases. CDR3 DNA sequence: TGCAGCGTTGGACTCGAACTAGCAGCCTTCAATGAGCAGTTCTTC. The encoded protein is CSVGLELAAFNEQFF.

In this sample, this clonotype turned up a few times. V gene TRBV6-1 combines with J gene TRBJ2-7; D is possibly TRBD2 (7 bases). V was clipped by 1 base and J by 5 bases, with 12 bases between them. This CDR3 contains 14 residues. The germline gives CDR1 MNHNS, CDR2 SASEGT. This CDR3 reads CASSEGGGPDEQYF. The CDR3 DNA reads TGTGCCAGCAGTGAAGGGGGGGGGCCCGACGAGCAGTACTTC.